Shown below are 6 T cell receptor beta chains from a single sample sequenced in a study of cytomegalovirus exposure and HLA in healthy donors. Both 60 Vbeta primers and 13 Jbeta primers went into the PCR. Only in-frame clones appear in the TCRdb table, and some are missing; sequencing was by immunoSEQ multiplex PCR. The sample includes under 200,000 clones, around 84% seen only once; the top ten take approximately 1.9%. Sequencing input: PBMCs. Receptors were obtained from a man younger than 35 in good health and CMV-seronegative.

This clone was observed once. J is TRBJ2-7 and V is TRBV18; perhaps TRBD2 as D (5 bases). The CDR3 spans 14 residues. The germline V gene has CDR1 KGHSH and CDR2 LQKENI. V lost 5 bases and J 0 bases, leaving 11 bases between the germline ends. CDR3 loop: CASSGRALSYEQYF. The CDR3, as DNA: TGTGCCAGCTCAGGGAGAGCCCTCTCCTACGAGCAGTACTTC.

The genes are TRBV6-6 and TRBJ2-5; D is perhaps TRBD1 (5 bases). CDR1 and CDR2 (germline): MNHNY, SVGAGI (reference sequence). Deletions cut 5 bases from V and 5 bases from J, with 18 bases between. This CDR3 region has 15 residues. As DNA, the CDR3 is TGTGCCAGCAGTCTAGGTTTTCAATCAGGGGAGACCCAGTACTTC. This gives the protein CASSLGFQSGETQYF.

CDR3 loop: CASSGNSHTDTQYF. CDR3 DNA: TGTGCCAGCAGCGGTAACTCTCACACAGATACGCAGTATTTT. This chain uses TRBV9 with TRBJ2-3, with D uncertain. The germline V and J ends were trimmed by 3 bases and 2 bases, with 10 bases remaining between them. The germline V gene encodes CDR1 SGDLS and CDR2 YYNGEE. This CDR3 has 14 amino acids.

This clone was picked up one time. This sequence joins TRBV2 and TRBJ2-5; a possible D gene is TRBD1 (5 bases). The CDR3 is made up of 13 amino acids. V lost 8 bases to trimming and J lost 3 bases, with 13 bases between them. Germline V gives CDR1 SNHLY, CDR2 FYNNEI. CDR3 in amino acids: CASQAQGKETQYF. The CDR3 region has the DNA TGTGCCAGCCAGGCTCAGGGAAAAGAGACCCAGTACTTC.

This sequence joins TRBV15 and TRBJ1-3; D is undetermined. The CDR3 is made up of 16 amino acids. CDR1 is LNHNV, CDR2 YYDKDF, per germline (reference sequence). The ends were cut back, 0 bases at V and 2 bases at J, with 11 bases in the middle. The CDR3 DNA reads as TGTGCCACCAGCAGAGATTATGGGCCGACTGGAAACACCATATATTTT. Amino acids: CATSRDYGPTGNTIYF.

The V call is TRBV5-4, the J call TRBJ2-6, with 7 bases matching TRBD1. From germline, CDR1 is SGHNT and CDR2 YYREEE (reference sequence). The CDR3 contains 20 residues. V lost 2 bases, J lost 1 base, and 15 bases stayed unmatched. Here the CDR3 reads CASSLREGEGAVSGANVLTF. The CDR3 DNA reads TGTGCCAGCAGCTTACGTGAAGGAGAGGGGGCTGTTTCTGGGGCCAACGTCCTGACTTTC.